The 3 T cell receptor beta chains listed next were all sequenced from one sample in a study of early T cells in non-severe SARS-CoV-2 infection. TCRdb re-called the 5' RACE reads through MiXCR, storing one row per CDR3 protein. Among 65,000 to 75,000 distinct CDR3 sequences listed, roughly 13% were seen once. The sequenced sample consisted of whole blood. The receptors shown here come from an adult who was a healthcare worker with PCR-confirmed SARS-CoV-2 infection or an uninfected control (not recorded which).

The chain recombines TRBV7-2 with TRBJ1-2; no definite D call. V was clipped by 5 bases and J by 4 bases, with 5 bases between them. CDR3 length: 11 residues. The germline CDR1 and CDR2 sequences are SGHTA and FQGNSA. The CDR3 coding sequence is TGTGCCAGCAGCCCTCGCTATGGCTACACCTTC. Its translation is CASSPRYGYTF.

The J gene is TRBJ2-2, the V gene TRBV10-3, with 7 positions matching TRBD1. There are 17 residues in the CDR3. Germline V CDR1 and CDR2: ENHRY, SYGVKD. V trimming: 3 bases; J trimming: 2 bases; junction bases outside the gene matches: 9. CDR3 protein: CAISDPPGQHNTGELFF. The CDR3 bases are TGTGCCATCAGTGATCCTCCGGGACAGCACAACACCGGGGAGCTGTTTTTT.

The chain links TRBV15 to TRBJ1-5; D is undetermined. Germline V CDR1 and CDR2: LNHNV, YYDKDF (reference sequence). The CDR3 is made up of 18 amino acids. Trimming pared 1 base from V and 2 bases from J, leaving 18 bases between. The CDR3: CATSRAHGSMVGNQPQHF. The CDR3, as DNA: TGTGCCACCAGCAGAGCCCACGGTTCGATGGTAGGCAATCAGCCCCAGCATTTT.